The rows below give T cell receptor beta chains drawn from one sample of a study of siplizumab effects on memory and regulatory T cells. Profiling relied on immunoSEQ multiplex PCR, and the TCRdb table lists in-frame clones only, not all of them. The table lists about 110,000 clones, roughly 94% of them singletons. The source material was Tregs sorted from blood. These receptors were collected from a human donor in good health. Both conserved end residues are part of each CDR3. A D gene is named only where the DNA matches it firmly. Clone size is not always given. Where it is, it says once, few, many or a class for expanded clones.

v_gene: TRBV5-6
d_gene: .
abundance: .
j_gene: TRBJ1-3
CDR3nt: TGTGCCAGCAGCCCGCCCCCTGCGAGCTCTGGAAACACCATATATTTT
CDR3aa: CASSPPPASSGNTIYF

v_gene: TRBV14
d_gene: .
abundance: .
j_gene: TRBJ1-2
CDR3nt: TGTGCCAGCAGCCAAGGAGGCAGTAACTATGGCTACACCTTC
CDR3aa: CASSQGGSNYGYTF

v_gene: TRBV15
d_gene: .
abundance: .
j_gene: TRBJ2-1
CDR3nt: TGTGCCACCAGCAGTGGACTCTACAATGAGCAGTTCTTC
CDR3aa: CATSSGLYNEQFF

v_gene: TRBV5-8
d_gene: TRBD2
abundance: .
j_gene: TRBJ2-5
CDR3nt: TGTGCCAGCAGCTTGCTAGCGGGGGGGCAAGAGACCCAGTACTTC
CDR3aa: CASSLLAGGQETQYF

v_gene: TRBV27
d_gene: .
abundance: .
j_gene: TRBJ1-2
CDR3nt: TGTGCCAGCAGAATATCGACAGACTATGGCTACACCTTC
CDR3aa: CASRISTDYGYTF

v_gene: TRBV5-1
d_gene: .
abundance: .
j_gene: TRBJ2-3
CDR3nt: TGCGCCAGCAGCTTGTGGGGGAGCAGCGGTAGCGGTACCACAGATACGCAGTATTTT
CDR3aa: CASSLWGSSGSGTTDTQYF

v_gene: TRBV18
d_gene: TRBD2
abundance: .
j_gene: TRBJ2-5
CDR3nt: TGTGCCAGCTCACCGGGACTAGCGGGGCGAGAGACCCAGTACTTC
CDR3aa: CASSPGLAGRETQYF

v_gene: TRBV7-6
d_gene: TRBD2
abundance: .
j_gene: TRBJ2-3
CDR3nt: TGTGCCAGCAGCATACGGGAGGGAGATACGCAGTATTTT
CDR3aa: CASSIREGDTQYF

v_gene: TRBV6-5
d_gene: TRBD1
abundance: .
j_gene: TRBJ1-1
CDR3nt: TGTGCCAGCAGTTACTCGACAGGGTCAGGCACTGAAGCTTTCTTT
CDR3aa: CASSYSTGSGTEAFF

v_gene: TRBV27
d_gene: TRBD1
abundance: once
j_gene: TRBJ1-1
CDR3nt: TGTGCCAGCAGTTTGTACAGGGGCCTGGGGACTGAAGCTTTCTTT
CDR3aa: CASSLYRGLGTEAFF

v_gene: TRBV19
d_gene: .
abundance: .
j_gene: TRBJ2-3
CDR3nt: TGTGCCAGTAGTTTAGGAGTTCCAGATACGCAGTATTTT
CDR3aa: CASSLGVPDTQYF

v_gene: TRBV6-4
d_gene: .
abundance: .
j_gene: TRBJ1-2
CDR3nt: TGTGCCAGCAGTGACTCTTTTTCGGGAAGGAAAGACTACACCTTC
CDR3aa: CASSDSFSGRKDYTF

v_gene: TRBV7-6
d_gene: .
abundance: .
j_gene: TRBJ2-3
CDR3nt: TGTGCCAGCAGCGCCCCCGTGATGTCGGGGGGCCTGTCGGCAGATACGCAGTATTTT
CDR3aa: CASSAPVMSGGLSADTQYF

v_gene: TRBV9
d_gene: .
abundance: few
j_gene: TRBJ1-2
CDR3nt: TGTGCCAGCAGCACCGACCTCGGGCGCACTACCTACACCTTC
CDR3aa: CASSTDLGRTTYTF

v_gene: TRBV30
d_gene: .
abundance: few
j_gene: TRBJ2-3
CDR3nt: TGTGCCTGGAGTGTGCGACTAGGAGGCACAGATACGCAGTATTTT
CDR3aa: CAWSVRLGGTDTQYF

v_gene: TRBV19
d_gene: .
abundance: few
j_gene: TRBJ1-5
CDR3nt: TGTGCCAGTAGCGGCGTTGATCAGCCCCAGCATTTT
CDR3aa: CASSGVDQPQHF

v_gene: TRBV5-4
d_gene: .
abundance: .
j_gene: TRBJ2-1
CDR3nt: TGTGCCAGCAGCCGCGGAGGGGGGCGATACAATGAGCAGTTCTTC
CDR3aa: CASSRGGGRYNEQFF

v_gene: TRBV29-1
d_gene: .
abundance: .
j_gene: TRBJ2-2
CDR3nt: TGCAGCGTTGGAAGAAACACCGGGGAGCTGCTTTTT
CDR3aa: CSVGRNTGELLF

v_gene: TRBV25-1
d_gene: .
abundance: .
j_gene: TRBJ1-1
CDR3nt: TGTGCCAGCAGTGGGCTCCCCTCTATAGACACTGAAGCTTTCTTT
CDR3aa: CASSGLPSIDTEAFF

v_gene: TRBV10-3
d_gene: .
abundance: .
j_gene: TRBJ1-1
CDR3nt: TGTGCCATCAAAGGAGAGACTGAAGCTTTCTTT
CDR3aa: CAIKGETEAFF

v_gene: TRBV23-1
d_gene: .
abundance: .
j_gene: TRBJ1-1
CDR3nt: TGCGCCAGCAGTCAATCGTTAGGGTTGGGCACTGAAGCTTTCTTT
CDR3aa: CASSQSLGLGTEAFF

v_gene: TRBV5-1
d_gene: .
abundance: .
j_gene: TRBJ2-3
CDR3nt: TGCGCCAGCAGCTTGGGATTCGCAGATACGCAGTATTTT
CDR3aa: CASSLGFADTQYF

v_gene: TRBV5-6
d_gene: TRBD2
abundance: .
j_gene: TRBJ2-5
CDR3nt: TGTGCCAGCAGCTCAATTCTTAGCGGGAGCGCCGTTTCGTCCCAGTACTTC
CDR3aa: CASSSILSGSAVSSQYF

v_gene: TRBV11-2
d_gene: TRBD2
abundance: once
j_gene: TRBJ2-1
CDR3nt: TGTGCCAGCAGACCCCCGTGGGCGGGAGTAAAAAATGAGCAGTTCTTC
CDR3aa: CASRPPWAGVKNEQFF

v_gene: TRBV7-9
d_gene: TRBD1
abundance: .
j_gene: TRBJ2-7
CDR3nt: TGTGCCAGCAGCCGAGTGGGGACAGGGTCTTACTACGAGCAGTACTTC
CDR3aa: CASSRVGTGSYYEQYF

v_gene: TRBV6-5
d_gene: .
abundance: .
j_gene: TRBJ1-6
CDR3nt: TGTGCCAGCAGTTATGGGGTCAAGAATTCACCCCTCCACTTT
CDR3aa: CASSYGVKNSPLHF

v_gene: TRBV7-7
d_gene: .
abundance: .
j_gene: TRBJ2-2
CDR3nt: TGTGCCAGCAGCCCAGGAGGGGCCGGGGAGCTGTTTTTT
CDR3aa: CASSPGGAGELFF

v_gene: TRBV6-6
d_gene: TRBD1
abundance: .
j_gene: TRBJ1-4
CDR3nt: TGTGCCAGCAGTCCAGCGGAAGGACAGGGGGATGAAAAACTGTTTTTT
CDR3aa: CASSPAEGQGDEKLFF

v_gene: TRBV5-4
d_gene: .
abundance: .
j_gene: TRBJ2-3
CDR3nt: TGTGCCAGCACCCCGCGGGTTTCTAGCACAGATACGCAGTATTTT
CDR3aa: CASTPRVSSTDTQYF